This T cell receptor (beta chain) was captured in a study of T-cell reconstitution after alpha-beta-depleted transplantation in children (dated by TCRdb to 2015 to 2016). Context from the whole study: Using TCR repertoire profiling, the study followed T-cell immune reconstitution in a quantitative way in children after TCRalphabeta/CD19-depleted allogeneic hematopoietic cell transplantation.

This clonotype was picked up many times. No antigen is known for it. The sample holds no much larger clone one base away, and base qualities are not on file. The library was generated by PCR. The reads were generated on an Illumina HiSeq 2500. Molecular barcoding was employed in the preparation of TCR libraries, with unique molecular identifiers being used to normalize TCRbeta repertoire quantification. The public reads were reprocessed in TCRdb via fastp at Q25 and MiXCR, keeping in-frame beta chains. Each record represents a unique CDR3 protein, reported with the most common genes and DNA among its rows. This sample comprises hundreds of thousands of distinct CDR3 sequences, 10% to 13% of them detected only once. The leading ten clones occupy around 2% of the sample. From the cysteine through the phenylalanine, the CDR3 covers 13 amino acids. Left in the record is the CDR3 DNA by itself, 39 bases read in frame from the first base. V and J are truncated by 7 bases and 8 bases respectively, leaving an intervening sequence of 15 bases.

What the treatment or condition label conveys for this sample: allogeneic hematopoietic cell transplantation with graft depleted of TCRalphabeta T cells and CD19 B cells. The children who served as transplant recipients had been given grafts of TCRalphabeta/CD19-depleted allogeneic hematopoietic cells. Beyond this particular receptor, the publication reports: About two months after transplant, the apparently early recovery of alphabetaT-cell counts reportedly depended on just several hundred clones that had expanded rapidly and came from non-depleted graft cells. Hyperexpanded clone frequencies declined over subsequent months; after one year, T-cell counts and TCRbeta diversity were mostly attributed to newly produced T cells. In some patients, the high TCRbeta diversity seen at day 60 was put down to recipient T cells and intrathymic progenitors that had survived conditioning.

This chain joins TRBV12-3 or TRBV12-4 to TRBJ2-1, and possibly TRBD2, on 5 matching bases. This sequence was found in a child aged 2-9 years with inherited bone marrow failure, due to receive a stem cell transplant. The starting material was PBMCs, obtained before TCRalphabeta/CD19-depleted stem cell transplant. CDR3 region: CASNGEGGDEQFF. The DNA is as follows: TGTGCCAGCAATGGAGAAGGAGGCGATGAGCAGTTCTTC.